This T cell receptor (beta chain) was identified in a study of T-cell memory formation after mild COVID-19. About the research overall: The TCR clusters were mostly specific to one donor.

This clonotype showed up just a few times. As yet, its antigen is unknown. TCR alpha and TCR beta cDNA libraries with sample barcodes and UMIs came from 5'RACE using constant-segment primers. TCRdb redid the calling of the 5' RACE reads with MiXCR, one entry per CDR3 protein. In the table there are hundreds of thousands of distinct CDR3 sequences, about a fifth of which are singletons. Study-wide results and caveats: CD4+ contracting clones were found mainly in CM and EM, and CD8+ ones in EMRA. Certain responding clones were present in pre-infection memory, suggesting participation of cross-reactive memory.

The germline gives CDR1 MGHDK, CDR2 SYGVNS. Trimming left V 1 base short and J 7 bases short, with 10 bases between. CDR3 length: 14 amino acids. This chain links TRBV25-1 with TRBJ1-4; D uncertain. The sequence came from an adult woman who had mild COVID-19 (a few samples of this study predate the infection). Cell type and time point are not known. Input material: PBMCs or a T cell subset sorted from them (not recorded which). The CDR3: CASSESGGFEKLFF. The DNA for the CDR3 is TGTGCCAGCAGTGAATCTGGCGGGTTTGAAAAACTGTTTTTT.